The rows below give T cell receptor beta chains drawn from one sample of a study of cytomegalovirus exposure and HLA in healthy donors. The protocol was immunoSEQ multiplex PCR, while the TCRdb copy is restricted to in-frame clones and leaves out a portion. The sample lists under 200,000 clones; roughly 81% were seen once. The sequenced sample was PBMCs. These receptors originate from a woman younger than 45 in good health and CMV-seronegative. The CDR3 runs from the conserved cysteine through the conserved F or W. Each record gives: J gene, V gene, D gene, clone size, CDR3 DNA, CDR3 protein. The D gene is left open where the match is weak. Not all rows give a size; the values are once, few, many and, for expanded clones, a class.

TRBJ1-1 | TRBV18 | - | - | TGTGCCAGCTCACCACGGGCCACTGAAGCTTTCTTT | CASSPRATEAFF
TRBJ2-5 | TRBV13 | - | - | TGTGCCAGCACTGCCGGAGCCCAAGAGACCCAGTACTTC | CASTAGAQETQYF
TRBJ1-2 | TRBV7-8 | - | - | TGTGCCAGCAGCATAGTCGGTGTCGGCTACACCTTC | CASSIVGVGYTF
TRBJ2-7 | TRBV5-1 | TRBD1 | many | TGCGCCAGCAGCCAGGACAGGGATTTCTACGAGCAGTACTTC | CASSQDRDFYEQYF
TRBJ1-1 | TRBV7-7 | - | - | TGTGCCAGCAGTCCCCTAGTTAACACTGAAGCTTTCTTT | CASSPLVNTEAFF
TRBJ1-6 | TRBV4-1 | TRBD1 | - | TGCGCCAGCAGCCAGGGGGACAGGGGTGATTCACCCCTCCACTTT | CASSQGDRGDSPLHF
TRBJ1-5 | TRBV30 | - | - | TGTGCCTGGAGTAGCCAGGGCCGACAGCCCCAGCATTTT | CAWSSQGRQPQHF
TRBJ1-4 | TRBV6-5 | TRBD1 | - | TGTGCCAGCAGTTCCCAGGGGACAGGGGATGAAAAACTGTTTTTT | CASSSQGTGDEKLFF
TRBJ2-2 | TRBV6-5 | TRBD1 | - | TGTGCCAGCACTCGGACAGGGGTAAACACCGGGGAGCTGTTTTTT | CASTRTGVNTGELFF
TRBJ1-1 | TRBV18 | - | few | TGTGCCAGCTCACCAAACAGCGGGAACACTGAAGCTTTCTTT | CASSPNSGNTEAFF
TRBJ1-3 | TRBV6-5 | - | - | TGTGCCAGCAGTCCGCGGCAGGGCTCTGGAAACACCATATATTTT | CASSPRQGSGNTIYF
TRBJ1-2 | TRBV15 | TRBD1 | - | TGTGCCACCAGCACAGACAGGGGAAACTATGGCTACACCTTC | CATSTDRGNYGYTF
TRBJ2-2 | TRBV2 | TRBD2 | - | TGTGCCAGCCTCACCGGGACTACGAACACCGGGGAGCTGTTTTTT | CASLTGTTNTGELFF
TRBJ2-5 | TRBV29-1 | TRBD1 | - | TGCAGCGTTGAAGGCCCCCAGGACAGGAGAGAAGAGACCCAGTACTTC | CSVEGPQDRREETQYF
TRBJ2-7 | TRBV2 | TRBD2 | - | TGTGCCACCAGTGACGGGACTAGCGGCTACGAGCAGTACTTC | CATSDGTSGYEQYF
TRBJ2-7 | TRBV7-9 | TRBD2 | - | TGTGCCAGCAGCTTAGCTGGTGGCGGGAGCCACGAGCAGTACTTC | CASSLAGGGSHEQYF
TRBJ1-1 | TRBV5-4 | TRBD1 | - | TGTGCCAGCAGCGAGACAGGGGGAACTGAAGCTTTCTTT | CASSETGGTEAFF